The TCR beta chain under discussion was sequenced for a study of cytomegalovirus exposure and HLA in healthy donors. Across the study: There were approximately 81 million unique TCRs (from HLA-typed donors) in an early data release.

The CDR3 has 17 amino acids. V was clipped by 7 bases and J by 4 bases; unmatched bases: 16. The V gene's germline CDR1 is WSHSY and CDR2 SAAADI. A multiplex PCR was run with 60 Vbeta primers and 13 Jbeta primers. TCRdb's copy holds only in-frame clones and misses some; the assay was immunoSEQ multiplex PCR. The repertoire holds under 200,000 clones, with 70% to 85% as singletons. The receptor's source is a man in his fifties in good health and CMV-seropositive. Sequenced material: PBMCs. The V call is TRBV10-2, the J call TRBJ1-5; 7 bases agree with TRBD1. CDR3 sequence: CASKGGPQGVVNQPQHF. As DNA, the CDR3 is TGCGCCAGCAAGGGGGGACCCCAGGGGGTCGTGAATCAGCCCCAGCATTTT.